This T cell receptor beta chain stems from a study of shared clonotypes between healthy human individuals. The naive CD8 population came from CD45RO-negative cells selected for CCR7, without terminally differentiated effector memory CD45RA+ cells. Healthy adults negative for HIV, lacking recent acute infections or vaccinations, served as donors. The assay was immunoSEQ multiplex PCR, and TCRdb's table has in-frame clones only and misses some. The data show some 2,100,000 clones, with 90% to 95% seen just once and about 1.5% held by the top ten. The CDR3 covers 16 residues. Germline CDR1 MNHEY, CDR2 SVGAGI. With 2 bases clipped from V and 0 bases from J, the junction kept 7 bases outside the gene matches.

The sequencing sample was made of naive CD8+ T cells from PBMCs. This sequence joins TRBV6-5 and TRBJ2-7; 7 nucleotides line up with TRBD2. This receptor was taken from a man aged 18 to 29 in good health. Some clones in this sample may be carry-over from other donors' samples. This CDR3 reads CASSYAPGGSSYEQYF. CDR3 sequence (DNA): TGTGCCAGCAGTTACGCCCCGGGGGGAAGCTCCTACGAGCAGTACTTC.